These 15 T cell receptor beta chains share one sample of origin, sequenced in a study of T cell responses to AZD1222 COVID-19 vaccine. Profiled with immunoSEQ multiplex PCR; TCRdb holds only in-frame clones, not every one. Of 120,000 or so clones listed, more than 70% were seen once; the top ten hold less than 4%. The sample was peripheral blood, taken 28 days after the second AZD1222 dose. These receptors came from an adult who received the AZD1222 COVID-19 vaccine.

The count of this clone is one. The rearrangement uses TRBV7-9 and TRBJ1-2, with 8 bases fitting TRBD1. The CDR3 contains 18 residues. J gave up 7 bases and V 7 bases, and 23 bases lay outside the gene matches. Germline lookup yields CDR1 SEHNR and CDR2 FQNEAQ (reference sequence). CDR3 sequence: CASTKKGTGLPFESGYTF. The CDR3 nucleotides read TGTGCCAGCACCAAAAAGGGGACAGGTCTCCCCTTTGAGTCTGGCTACACCTTC.

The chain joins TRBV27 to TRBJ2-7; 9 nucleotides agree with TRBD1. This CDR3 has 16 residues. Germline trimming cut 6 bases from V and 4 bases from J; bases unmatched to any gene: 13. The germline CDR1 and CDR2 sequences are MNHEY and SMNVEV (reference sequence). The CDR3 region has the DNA TGTGCCAGCAGCCGCCCACCGGGACAGGGCGCATACGAGCAGTACTTC. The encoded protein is CASSRPPGQGAYEQYF.

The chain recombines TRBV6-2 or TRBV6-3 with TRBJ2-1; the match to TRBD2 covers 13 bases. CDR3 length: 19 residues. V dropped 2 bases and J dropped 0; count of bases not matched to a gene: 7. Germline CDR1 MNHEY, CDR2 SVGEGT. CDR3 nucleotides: TGTGCCAGCAGTTACGGAACTAGCGGGAGGGCCCTCTCCTACAATGAGCAGTTCTTC. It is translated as CASSYGTSGRALSYNEQFF.

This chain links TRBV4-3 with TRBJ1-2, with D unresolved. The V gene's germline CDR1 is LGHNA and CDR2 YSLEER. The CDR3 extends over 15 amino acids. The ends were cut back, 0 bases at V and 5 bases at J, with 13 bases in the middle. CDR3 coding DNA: TGCGCCAGCAGCCAAGATTATGGTCTAAGTTATGGCTACACCTTC. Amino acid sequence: CASSQDYGLSYGYTF.

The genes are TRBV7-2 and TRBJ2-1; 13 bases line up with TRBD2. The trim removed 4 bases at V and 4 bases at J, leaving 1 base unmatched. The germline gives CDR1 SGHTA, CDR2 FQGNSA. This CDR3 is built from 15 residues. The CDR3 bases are TGTGCCAGCAGCTCGGGACTAGCGGGGTACAATGAGCAGTTCTTC. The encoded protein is CASSSGLAGYNEQFF.

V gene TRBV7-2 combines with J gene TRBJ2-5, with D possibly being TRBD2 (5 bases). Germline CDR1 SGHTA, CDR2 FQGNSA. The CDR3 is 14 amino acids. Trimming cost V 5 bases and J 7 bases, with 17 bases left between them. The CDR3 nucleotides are TGTGCCAGCAGCATACTAGTGGCATTTGGGACCCAGTACTTC. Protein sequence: CASSILVAFGTQYF.

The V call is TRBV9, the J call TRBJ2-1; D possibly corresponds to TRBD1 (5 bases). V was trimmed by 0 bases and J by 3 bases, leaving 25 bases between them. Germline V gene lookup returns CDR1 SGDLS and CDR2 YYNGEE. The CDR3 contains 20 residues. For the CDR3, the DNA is TGTGCCAGCAGCGTAGGAACAGGTGCTCAGGGTGTCCCCATCTACAATGAGCAGTTCTTC. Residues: CASSVGTGAQGVPIYNEQFF.

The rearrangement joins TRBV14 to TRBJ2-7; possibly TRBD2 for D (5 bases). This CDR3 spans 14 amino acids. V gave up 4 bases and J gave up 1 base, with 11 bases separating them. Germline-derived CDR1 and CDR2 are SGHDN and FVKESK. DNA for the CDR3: TGTGCCAGCAGCCCAGGTCGGGGTTCCTACGAGCAGTACTTC. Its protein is CASSPGRGSYEQYF.

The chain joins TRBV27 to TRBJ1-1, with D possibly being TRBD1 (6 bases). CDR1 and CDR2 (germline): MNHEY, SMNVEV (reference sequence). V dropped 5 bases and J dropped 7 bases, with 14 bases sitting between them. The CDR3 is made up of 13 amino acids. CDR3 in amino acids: CASSQWGGGEAFF. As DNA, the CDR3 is TGTGCCAGCAGTCAATGGGGAGGGGGTGAAGCTTTCTTT.

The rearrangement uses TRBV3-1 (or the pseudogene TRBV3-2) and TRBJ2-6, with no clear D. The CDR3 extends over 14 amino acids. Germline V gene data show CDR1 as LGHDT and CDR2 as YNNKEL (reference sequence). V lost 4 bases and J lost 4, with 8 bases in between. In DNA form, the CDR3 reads TGTGCCAGCAGCCCCCGCCGAGGGGCCAACGTCCTGACTTTC. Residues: CASSPRRGANVLTF.

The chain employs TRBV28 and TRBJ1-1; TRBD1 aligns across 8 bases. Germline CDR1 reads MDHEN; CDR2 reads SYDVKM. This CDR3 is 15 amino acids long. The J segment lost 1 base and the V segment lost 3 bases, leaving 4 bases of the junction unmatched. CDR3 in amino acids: CASSLIQGGNTEAFF. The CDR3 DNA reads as TGTGCCAGCAGTTTGATACAGGGGGGGAACACTGAAGCTTTCTTT.

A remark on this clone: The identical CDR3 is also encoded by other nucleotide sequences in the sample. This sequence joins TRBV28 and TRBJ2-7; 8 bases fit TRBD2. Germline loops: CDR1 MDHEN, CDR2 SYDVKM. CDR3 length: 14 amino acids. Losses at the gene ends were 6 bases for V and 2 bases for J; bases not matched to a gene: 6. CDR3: CASSPPGGAYEQYF. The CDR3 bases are TGTGCCAGCAGCCCTCCCGGGGGGGCCTACGAGCAGTACTTC.

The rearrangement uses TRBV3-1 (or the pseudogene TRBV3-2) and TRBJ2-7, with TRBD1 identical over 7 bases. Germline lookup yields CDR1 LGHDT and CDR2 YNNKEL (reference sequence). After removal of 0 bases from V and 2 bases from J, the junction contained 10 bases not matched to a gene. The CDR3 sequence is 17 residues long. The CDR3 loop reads CASSQDTGTGDPYEQYF. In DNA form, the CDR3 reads TGTGCCAGCAGCCAAGATACGGGAACAGGGGATCCCTACGAGCAGTACTTC.

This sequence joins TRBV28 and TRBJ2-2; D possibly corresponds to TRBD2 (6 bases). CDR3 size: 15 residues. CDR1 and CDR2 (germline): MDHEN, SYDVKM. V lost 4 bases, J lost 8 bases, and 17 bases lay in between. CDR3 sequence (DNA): TGTGCCAGCAGTTCCCCGGGACTCCCTATGGGGGAGCTGTTTTTT. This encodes CASSSPGLPMGELFF.

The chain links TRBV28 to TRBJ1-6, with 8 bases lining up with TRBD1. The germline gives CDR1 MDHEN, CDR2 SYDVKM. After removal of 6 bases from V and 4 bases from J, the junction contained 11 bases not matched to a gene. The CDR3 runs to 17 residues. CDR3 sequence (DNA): TGTGCCAGCAGCCCTCGGACAGGGCTGGATTATAATTCACCCCTCCACTTT. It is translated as CASSPRTGLDYNSPLHF.